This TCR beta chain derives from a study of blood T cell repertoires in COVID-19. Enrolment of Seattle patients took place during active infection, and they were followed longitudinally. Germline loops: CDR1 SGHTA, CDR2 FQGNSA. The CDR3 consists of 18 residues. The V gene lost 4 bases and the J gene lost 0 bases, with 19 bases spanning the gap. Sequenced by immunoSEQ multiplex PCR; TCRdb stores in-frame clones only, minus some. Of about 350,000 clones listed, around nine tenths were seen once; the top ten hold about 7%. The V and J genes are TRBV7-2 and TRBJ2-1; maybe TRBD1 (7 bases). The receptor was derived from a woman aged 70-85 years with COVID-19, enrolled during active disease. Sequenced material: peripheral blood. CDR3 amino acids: CASSSPTRGASSYNEQFF. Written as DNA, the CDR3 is TGTGCCAGCAGCTCCCCGACCAGGGGGGCGAGCTCCTACAATGAGCAGTTCTTC.